This T cell receptor (beta chain) emerged from a study of blood T cells in healthy people across ages. At the level of the study: Roughly one uniquely barcoded beta molecule per two T cells was captured.

With a J-beta primer mix and a sample-barcoded 5' primer, a second PCR ran about 6 to 11 cycles. TCRdb re-derived calls from the 5' RACE reads in MiXCR, one entry per CDR3 protein. The repertoire consists of over 1.5 million distinct CDR3 sequences, with less than 50% occurring once and the leading ten covering roughly 2.1%. Study-wide results and caveats: Changes seen in expanded clonotypes were possibly confounded by donor CMV status left unknown. Whereas aged donors had fewer naive CD4+ cells, long-lived donors had more of them and higher diversity.

The V gene's germline CDR1 is LNHDA and CDR2 SQIVND (reference sequence). V lost 6 bases, J lost 1 base, and 5 bases stayed unmatched. The CDR3 contains 15 residues. About this clonotype itself: The antigen remains undetermined.

V and J are TRBV19 and TRBJ2-5, with 10 bases lining up with TRBD2. Material: blood. The clonotype was recovered from a woman aged 40 to 55 in good health. The CDR3 loop is CASRSAGGPQETQYF. The DNA for the CDR3 is TGTGCCAGTAGGTCAGCGGGGGGGCCCCAAGAGACCCAGTACTTC.